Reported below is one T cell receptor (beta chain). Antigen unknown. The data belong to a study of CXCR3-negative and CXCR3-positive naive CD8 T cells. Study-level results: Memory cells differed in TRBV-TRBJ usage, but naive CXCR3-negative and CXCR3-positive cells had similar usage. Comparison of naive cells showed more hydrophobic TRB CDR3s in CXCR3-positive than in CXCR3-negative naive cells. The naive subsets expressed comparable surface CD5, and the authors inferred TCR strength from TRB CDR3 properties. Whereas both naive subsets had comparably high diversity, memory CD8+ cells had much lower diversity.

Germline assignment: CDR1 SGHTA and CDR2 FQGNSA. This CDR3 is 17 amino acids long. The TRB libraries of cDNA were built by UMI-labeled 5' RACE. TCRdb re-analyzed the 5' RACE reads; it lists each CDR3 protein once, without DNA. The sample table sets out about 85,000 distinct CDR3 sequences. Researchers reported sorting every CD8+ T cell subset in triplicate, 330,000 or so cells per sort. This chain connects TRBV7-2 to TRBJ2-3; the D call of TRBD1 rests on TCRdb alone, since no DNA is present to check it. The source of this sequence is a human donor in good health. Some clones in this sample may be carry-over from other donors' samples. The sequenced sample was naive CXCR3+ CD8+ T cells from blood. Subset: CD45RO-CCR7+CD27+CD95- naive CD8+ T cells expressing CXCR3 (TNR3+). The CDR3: CASSSQSDRVRADTQYF.